This T cell receptor (beta chain) comes out of a study of cytomegalovirus exposure and HLA in healthy donors. PCR primers comprised 60 Vbeta and 13 Jbeta primers. Here immunoSEQ multiplex PCR was the method, and the copy in TCRdb shows in-frame clones only, minus some. The sample data list tens of thousands of clones. Study-level points and caveats: Several V segments, TRBV6-2 and TRBV6-3 among them, could not be told apart and were dropped. In an earlier analysis, most TCR beta V segments were productive about 87% or about 30% of the time. Presence/absence analyses assumed roughly uniform sequencing depth across donors.

A word on this clone: Its target is not known.

V trimming: 4 bases; J trimming: 6 bases; junction bases outside the gene matches: 8. Germline V gives CDR1 SGHRS, CDR2 YFSETQ. This CDR3 region has 15 residues. V usage is TRBV5-1 and J usage is TRBJ2-7; TRBD2 agrees at 12 bases. This sequence originates from a middle-aged woman in good health and CMV-seropositive. Sequencing was done on a sample of PBMCs. Written as DNA, the CDR3 is TGCGCCAGCAGCGATTGGACTAGCGGGATCGCCGAGCAGTACTTC. It yields the protein CASSDWTSGIAEQYF.